This T cell receptor (beta chain) was sequenced during a study of CD8 T cells in ankylosing spondylitis. Findings and limits, study-wide: Disease-linked clones were reportedly significantly enriched in matched ankylosing spondylitis synovial fluid. For ankylosing spondylitis blood, a TCR beta motif of seven to nine highly homologous variants appeared characteristic. Earlier reports found some motif variants in synovial fluid and blood in reactive arthritis.

With 6 bases removed from V and 2 bases from J, the gap between germline ends came to 16 bases. This CDR3 is built from 15 residues. Germline CDR1 reads MGHRA; CDR2 reads YSYEKL. The sample holds a few counts of this clonotype. The antigen is not known. A quantitative 5'-RACE method, one with molecular barcodes, was used to make TCR beta libraries. TCRdb reprocessed the 5' RACE reads with MiXCR, giving one entry per CDR3 protein. The sample holds roughly 230,000 distinct CDR3 sequences, roughly 10% seen once. This receptor was obtained from a male donor with ankylosing spondylitis or in good health (not recorded which). This sequence joins TRBV4-1 and TRBJ2-5; D might be TRBD2 (6 bases). Material: blood, either unsorted or a sorted T cell fraction (not recorded which). The CDR3 spells CASSRLAAVQETQYF. In nucleotides, the CDR3 is TGCGCCAGCAGTCGCTTAGCGGCTGTTCAAGAGACCCAGTACTTC.